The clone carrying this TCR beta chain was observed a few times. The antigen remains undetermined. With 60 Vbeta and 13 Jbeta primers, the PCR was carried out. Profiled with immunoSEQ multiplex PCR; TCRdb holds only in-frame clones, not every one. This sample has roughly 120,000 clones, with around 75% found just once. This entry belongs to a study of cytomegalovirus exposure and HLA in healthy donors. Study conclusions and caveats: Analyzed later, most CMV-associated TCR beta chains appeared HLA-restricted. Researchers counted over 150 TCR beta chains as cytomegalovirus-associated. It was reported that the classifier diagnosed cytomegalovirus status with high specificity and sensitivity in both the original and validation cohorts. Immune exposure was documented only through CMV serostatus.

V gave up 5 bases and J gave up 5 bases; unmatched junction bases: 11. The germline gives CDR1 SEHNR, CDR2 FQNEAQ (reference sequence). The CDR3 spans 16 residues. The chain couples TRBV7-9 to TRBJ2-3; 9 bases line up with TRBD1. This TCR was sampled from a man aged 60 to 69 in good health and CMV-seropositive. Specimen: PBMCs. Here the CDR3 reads CASSAKDRGRRDTQYF. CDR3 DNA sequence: TGTGCCAGCAGCGCCAAGGACAGGGGTCGTAGAGATACGCAGTATTTT. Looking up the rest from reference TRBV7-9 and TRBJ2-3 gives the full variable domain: DTGVSQNPRHKITKRGQNVTFRCDPISEHNRLYWYRQTLGQGPEFLTYFQNEAQLEKSRLLSDRFSAERPKGSFSTLEIQRTEQGDSAMYLCASSAKDRGRRDTQYFGPGTRLTVL.